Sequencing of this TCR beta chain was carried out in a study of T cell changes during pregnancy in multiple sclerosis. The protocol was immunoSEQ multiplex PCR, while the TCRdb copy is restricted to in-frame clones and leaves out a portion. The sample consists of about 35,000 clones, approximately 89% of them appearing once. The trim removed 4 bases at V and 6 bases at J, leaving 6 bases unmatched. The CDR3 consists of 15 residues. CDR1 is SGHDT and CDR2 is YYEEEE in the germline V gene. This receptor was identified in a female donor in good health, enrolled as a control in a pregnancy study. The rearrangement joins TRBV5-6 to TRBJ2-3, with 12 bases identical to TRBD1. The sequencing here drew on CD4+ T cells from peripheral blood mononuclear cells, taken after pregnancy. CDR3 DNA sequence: TGTGCCAGCAGCGCGGGACAGGGGGCCTGGGATACGCAGTATTTT. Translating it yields CASSAGQGAWDTQYF.